These T cell receptor beta chains were read from a single sample in a study of CD8 T cells in Susac syndrome. TCRdb independently ran MiXCR on the immunoSEQ multiplex PCR reads; one entry per CDR3 protein. Here the sample spans roughly 200,000 distinct CDR3 sequences, approximately 95% being singletons. The specimen was CD4+ T cells from PBMCs. These receptor sequences come from a human donor with multiple sclerosis. Each CDR3 is given with its conserved first and last residue. A D gene is named only where the DNA matches it firmly. Where a row states a size, it is once, few, many or the class of an expanded clone; other rows omit it.

>-|TRBD1|TRBJ1-4|TRBV25-1
TGTGCCAGCACCGACCCGGGACAGGGAGATGAAAAACTGTTTTTT
CASTDPGQGDEKLFF
>-|TRBD2|TRBJ2-3|TRBV12-3/TRBV12-4
TGTGCCAGCAGTTTCGGACTAGCGGAAACAGATACGCAGTATTTT
CASSFGLAETDTQYF
>-|TRBD2|TRBJ2-7|TRBV25-1
TGTGCCAGCAGTGCCGAGCGGGGGAGCTCCTACGAGCAGTACTTC
CASSAERGSSYEQYF
>once|-|TRBJ1-5|TRBV7-2
TGTGCCAGCAGCACACAGGGCCGACAGCCCCAGCATTTT
CASSTQGRQPQHF
>-|-|TRBJ1-2|TRBV29-1
TGCAGCGTTGGCCCAGGCTCCTCACTTAACTATGGCTACACCTTC
CSVGPGSSLNYGYTF
>-|TRBD2|TRBJ2-7|TRBV4-2
TGTGCCAGCAGCCAAGTAAGAAGGATCAATAGTCTAGCGGGCCGCGTCTACGAGCAGTACTTC
CASSQVRRINSLAGRVYEQYF
>-|-|TRBJ1-2|TRBV20-1
TGCAGTGCCCCGGGGGATGGGGGGGAACAGTACTATGGCTACACCTTC
CSAPGDGGEQYYGYTF
>-|-|TRBJ2-5|TRBV7-3
TGTGCCAGCAGCTGGACACGGGAAGAGACCCAGTACTTC
CASSWTREETQYF
>-|-|TRBJ1-1|TRBV29-1
TGCAGCGTTGGCCCGGGGGCTTTATCCACTGAAGCTTTCTTT
CSVGPGALSTEAFF
>-|-|TRBJ2-1|TRBV29-1
TGCAGCGGCCAGACGGGAGATAACAATGAGCAGTTCTTC
CSGQTGDNNEQFF
>once|TRBD1|TRBJ1-2|TRBV4-1
TGCGCCAGCAGCCATGGCAACTGGGACAGAGCTAACTATGGCTACACCTTC
CASSHGNWDRANYGYTF
>-|-|TRBJ1-1|TRBV25-1
TGTGCCAGCAGTAAATACCAGGGACCCGCTGAAGCTTTCTTT
CASSKYQGPAEAFF
>-|TRBD1|TRBJ1-1|TRBV15
TGTGCCACCAGCAGACGACAGGGGGCGCGGACTGAAGCTTTCTTT
CATSRRQGARTEAFF
>-|-|TRBJ2-1|TRBV29-1
TGCAGCGTTACCCATTCTCACAATGAGCAGTTCTTC
CSVTHSHNEQFF
>-|-|TRBJ2-1|TRBV29-1
TGCAGCGTTGTTCCCCTCGTGGGGGAGCAGTTCTTC
CSVVPLVGEQFF
>-|TRBD1|TRBJ1-6|TRBV6-6
TGTGCCAGCAGTTACGTCCAGGGGGGGAATTCACCCCTCCACTTT
CASSYVQGGNSPLHF
>-|-|TRBJ2-3|TRBV9
TGTGCCAGCAGCGTAGGGGGCGGAAACACAGATACGCAGTATTTT
CASSVGGGNTDTQYF
>once|-|TRBJ2-5|TRBV7-2
TGTGCCAGCGGTCCAGGGTACCAAGAGACCCAGTACTTC
CASGPGYQETQYF
>-|TRBD2|TRBJ2-7|TRBV20-1
TGCAGTGCTAGTAAGCGGGGAAGTTACGAGCAGTACTTC
CSASKRGSYEQYF
>-|-|TRBJ1-5|TRBV29-1
TGCAGCGTTGGGGGGAACAGCAATCAGCCCCAGCATTTT
CSVGGNSNQPQHF
>-|-|TRBJ2-2|TRBV7-9
TGTGCCAGTACCGGGTCGGTGGGGAGAGCGAACACCGGGGAGCTGTTTTTT
CASTGSVGRANTGELFF
>-|TRBD2|TRBJ2-1|TRBV7-3
TGTGCCAGCAGCTTGAATAGCGGGGGGGCCTCTGAGCAGTTCTTC
CASSLNSGGASEQFF
>-|-|TRBJ2-3|TRBV11-1
TGTGCCAGCAGCTCCAGGCCGGGACTCTCTGGGACAGATACGCAGTATTTT
CASSSRPGLSGTDTQYF
>-|-|TRBJ1-6|TRBV9
TGTGCCAGCAGCGGATCCCCGGCGGGGAATTCACCCCTCCACTTT
CASSGSPAGNSPLHF
>-|TRBD1|TRBJ2-5|TRBV19
TGTGCCAGTACGGGACAGGGGCAAGAGACCCAGTACTTC
CASTGQGQETQYF
>-|TRBD1|TRBJ1-2|TRBV6-5
TGTGCCTCCCGGGACAGCTCCTATGGCTACACCTTC
CASRDSSYGYTF
>-|-|TRBJ1-5|TRBV30
TGTGCCTGGAGTAAGGGATATGCCCTTCAGCCCCAGCATTTT
CAWSKGYALQPQHF
>once|TRBD2|TRBJ2-2|TRBV3-1
TGTGCCAGCAGCCGGGCTGCCGGGACTACGAACACCGGGGAGCTGTTTTTT
CASSRAAGTTNTGELFF
>-|-|TRBJ1-1|TRBV15
TGTGCCACCAGCAGAGATCGTAAGGGGGGCACTGAAGCTTTCTTT
CATSRDRKGGTEAFF
>-|-|TRBJ1-2|TRBV6-5
TGTGCCAGCAGTCGAAGGACAGATGGCTACACCTTC
CASSRRTDGYTF
>-|TRBD2|TRBJ2-3|TRBV7-8
TGTGCCAGCACCCTTCTAGCGGGGGGGGGCACAGATACGCAGTATTTT
CASTLLAGGGTDTQYF
>-|TRBD2|TRBJ2-3|TRBV29-1
TGCAGCGCCTGGCGGGGGGGGCGGGCTAATACGCAGTATTTT
CSAWRGGRANTQYF
>-|TRBD2|TRBJ2-1|TRBV2
TGTGCCAGCAGGTTGCAGGGCGGGGGGGCTACTGAGCAGTTCTTC
CASRLQGGGATEQFF
>few|-|TRBJ1-6|TRBV5-1
TGCGCCAGCAAGTTGGATAATTCACCCCTCCACTTT
CASKLDNSPLHF
>-|-|TRBJ1-1|TRBV30
TGTGCCTGGAGGGACCACATGAACACTGAAGCTTTCTTT
CAWRDHMNTEAFF
>-|TRBD1|TRBJ1-5|TRBV20-1
TGCAGTGCCCAGCCGACAGGGGGCAATCAGCCCCAGCATTTT
CSAQPTGGNQPQHF
>-|-|TRBJ2-3|TRBV30
TGTGCCTGGAGTGTAACGGGCTTAGGGGATACGCAGTATTTT
CAWSVTGLGDTQYF
>-|-|TRBJ1-4|TRBV29-1
TGCAGCGTGATGGGACGTATGGTAGGGAAACTGTTTTTT
CSVMGRMVGKLFF
>-|-|TRBJ2-5|TRBV27
TGTGCCAGCAGTTTAAGGGCACATCAAGAGACCCAGTACTTC
CASSLRAHQETQYF
>-|-|TRBJ2-2|TRBV27
TGTGCCAGCAAACCGGGACACAACACCGGGGAGCTGTTTTTT
CASKPGHNTGELFF
>-|-|TRBJ2-7|TRBV20-1
TGCAGTGCTAAACCCCCTGTGGCTTCACAGCACGAGCAGTACTTC
CSAKPPVASQHEQYF
>-|-|TRBJ1-2|TRBV5-4
TGTGCCAGCAGCTTGGGGCTCTACACTAACTATGGCTACACCTTC
CASSLGLYTNYGYTF
>-|-|TRBJ1-1|TRBV29-1
TGCAGCGTTGTGAAGGAGAACACTGAAGCTTTCTTT
CSVVKENTEAFF
>-|TRBD1|TRBJ2-7|TRBV29-1
TGCAGCGTTGAAGGTCGACAGGGTAGCTACGAGCAGTACTTC
CSVEGRQGSYEQYF
>-|-|TRBJ1-6|TRBV27
TGTGCCACCCACACCCGGGCCAGGAATTCACCCCTCCACTTT
CATHTRARNSPLHF
>once|-|TRBJ1-6|TRBV15
TGTGCCACCAGCTGGGGAAGGGACGGAAATTCACCCCTCCACTTT
CATSWGRDGNSPLHF
>-|-|TRBJ1-2|TRBV5-1
TGCGCCAGCAGCCAGCTTAACGGAGACTATGGCTACACCTTC
CASSQLNGDYGYTF
>-|-|TRBJ2-3|TRBV9
TGTGCCAGCAGCGTAGAGGGCGGGAACACAGATACGCAGTATTTT
CASSVEGGNTDTQYF
>once|-|TRBJ2-3|TRBV27
TGTGCCAGCAGTCTAGGGGCTCGCACGCAGTATTTT
CASSLGARTQYF
>-|-|TRBJ2-3|TRBV20-1
TGCAGTGCTACCCCGGGGGGCAGCACAGATACGCAGTATTTT
CSATPGGSTDTQYF
>-|-|TRBJ1-3|TRBV29-1
TGCAGCGTCGTAACAGGAGCTGGAAACACCATATATTTT
CSVVTGAGNTIYF
>-|-|TRBJ1-6|TRBV29-1
TGCAGCGCCAACACGGGAGACAATTCACCCCTCCACTTT
CSANTGDNSPLHF
>-|-|TRBJ2-3|TRBV29-1
TGCAGCGTTGGTCAGTTCACGGATACGCAGTATTTT
CSVGQFTDTQYF
>-|-|TRBJ2-3|TRBV29-1
TGCAGCGGGGGGGCAGGGCGTAGCACAGATACGCAGTATTTT
CSGGAGRSTDTQYF